These T cell receptor beta chains were read from a single sample in a study of cytomegalovirus exposure and HLA in healthy donors. Produced via immunoSEQ multiplex PCR; TCRdb's table is partial and in-frame only. The sample has about 150,000 clones; about 74% are singletons. Sequencing was performed on PBMCs. Receptors originate from a man aged 18-30 years in good health and CMV-seropositive. CDR3s include the opening cysteine and the closing phenylalanine or tryptophan. D genes are given only for firm matches. A clone size is listed for some rows: how often the clone was seen (once, few, many), or a class if it is expanded.

V gene	clone size	J gene	D gene	CDR3 protein	CDR3 DNA
TRBV6-5	NA	TRBJ1-1	NA	CASRSSGVTEAFF	TGTGCCAGCAGATCCTCAGGGGTCACTGAAGCTTTCTTT
TRBV18	NA	TRBJ1-2	TRBD1	CASSRDRANYGYTF	TGTGCCAGCTCTCGGGACAGAGCTAACTATGGCTACACCTTC
TRBV5-1	NA	TRBJ2-7	TRBD1	CASSLARGYEQYF	TGCGCCAGCAGCTTGGCCAGGGGGTACGAGCAGTACTTC
TRBV30	NA	TRBJ1-5	NA	CAWSMEINQPQHF	TGTGCCTGGAGTATGGAGATAAATCAGCCCCAGCATTTT
TRBV4-3	few	TRBJ1-1	TRBD1	CASSQGQSTEAFF	TGCGCCAGCAGCCAGGGACAGAGCACTGAAGCTTTCTTT
TRBV10-3	few	TRBJ1-2	TRBD1	CAIPGQTDYGYTF	TGTGCCATCCCGGGACAGACGGACTATGGCTACACCTTC
TRBV27	NA	TRBJ1-5	NA	CASRFQGFSNQPQHF	TGTGCCAGCAGGTTCCAGGGGTTTAGCAATCAGCCCCAGCATTTT
TRBV15	NA	TRBJ2-7	TRBD1	CATSTLTGGRPYEQYF	TGTGCCACCAGCACCTTGACAGGGGGCCGTCCCTACGAGCAGTACTTC
TRBV18	NA	TRBJ1-5	TRBD1	CASSQSNRGNQPQHF	TGTGCCAGCTCGCAATCGAACAGGGGGAATCAGCCCCAGCATTTT
TRBV28	few	TRBJ2-4	NA	CASSLERLAKNIQYF	TGTGCCAGCAGTTTAGAGCGTTTAGCCAAAAACATTCAGTACTTC
TRBV28	NA	TRBJ2-7	TRBD1	CASSSTGTGSYEQYF	TGTGCCAGCAGTTCCACCGGGACAGGCTCCTACGAGCAGTACTTC
TRBV6-1	NA	TRBJ1-3	NA	CASSEWAGFSGNTIYF	TGTGCCAGCAGTGAATGGGCAGGCTTCTCTGGAAACACCATATATTTT
TRBV18	once	TRBJ1-3	NA	CASSPRVGSSGNTIYF	TGTGCCAGCTCACCACGGGTGGGCAGCTCTGGAAACACCATATATTTT
TRBV10-3	once	TRBJ2-7	TRBD2	CAISEPGLAGVPEQYF	TGTGCCATCAGTGAGCCGGGACTAGCGGGAGTCCCCGAGCAGTACTTC
TRBV7-2	NA	TRBJ2-7	NA	CASSLSPEAVSYEQYF	TGTGCCAGCAGCCTTTCACCAGAAGCGGTCTCCTACGAGCAGTACTTC
TRBV19	NA	TRBJ1-1	NA	CATNWEGANTEAFF	TGTGCCACAAATTGGGAGGGAGCAAACACTGAAGCTTTCTTT
TRBV19	once	TRBJ2-1	NA	CASKEGDSYNEQFF	TGTGCCAGTAAAGAGGGGGACTCCTACAATGAGCAGTTCTTC
TRBV28	NA	TRBJ2-7	NA	CASQDRTYEQYF	TGTGCCAGCCAGGACAGAACCTACGAGCAGTACTTC
TRBV10-1	NA	TRBJ2-7	NA	CASSDRKGNSAIGQYF	TGCGCCAGCAGTGATCGGAAGGGGAATTCCGCTATCGGGCAGTACTTC
TRBV4-2	NA	TRBJ2-7	NA	CASSQDGGSEQYF	TGTGCCAGCAGCCAAGATGGGGGGAGCGAGCAGTACTTC
TRBV6-5	NA	TRBJ1-3	TRBD1	CASSSPGTGSGNTIYF	TGTGCCAGCAGTTCTCCCGGGACAGGGTCTGGAAACACCATATATTTT
TRBV7-9	few	TRBJ2-5	NA	CASSLGRVPETQYF	TGTGCCAGCAGCTTAGGCAGGGTTCCGGAGACCCAGTACTTC
TRBV7-8	NA	TRBJ1-1	TRBD1	CASRSQGVMNTEAFF	TGTGCCAGCAGGTCGCAGGGGGTAATGAACACTGAAGCTTTCTTT
TRBV15	NA	TRBJ2-7	TRBD1	CATSRTQTGDEQYF	TGTGCCACCAGCAGGACACAGACAGGGGACGAGCAGTACTTC
TRBV28	NA	TRBJ1-5	NA	CASSSPGGKDQPQHF	TGTGCCAGCAGTTCTCCGGGGGGTAAGGATCAGCCCCAGCATTTT
TRBV25-1	few	TRBJ2-1	TRBD2	CASSAAGGSYNEQFF	TGTGCCAGCAGTGCAGCGGGAGGTTCCTACAATGAGCAGTTCTTC
TRBV7-6	few	TRBJ2-7	TRBD2	CASSSNSGSQTYEQYF	TGTGCCAGCAGCTCGAATAGCGGGAGCCAGACCTACGAGCAGTACTTC
TRBV7-2	NA	TRBJ1-1	NA	CASSYRGQRTEAFF	TGTGCCAGCAGCTACAGAGGACAGAGGACTGAAGCTTTCTTT
TRBV12-5	NA	TRBJ2-2	NA	CASGLVLSGELFF	TGTGCTAGTGGTTTGGTACTTTCCGGGGAGCTGTTTTTT
TRBV2	NA	TRBJ2-1	TRBD1	CASRIRGTGGYNEQFF	TGTGCCAGCAGAATACGCGGGACAGGGGGTTACAATGAGCAGTTCTTC
TRBV4-3	once	TRBJ2-1	NA	CASSQGLRNEQFF	TGCGCCAGCAGCCAAGGTCTCAGGAATGAGCAGTTCTTC
TRBV7-2	NA	TRBJ2-2	NA	CASSLVGGTGELFF	TGTGCCAGCAGCTTGGTCGGGGGCACCGGGGAGCTGTTTTTT
TRBV29-1	NA	TRBJ1-1	TRBD1	CSVKPGTGGTEAFF	TGCAGCGTTAAACCCGGGACAGGTGGCACTGAAGCTTTCTTT
TRBV6-5	NA	TRBJ1-2	NA	CASSYTGGDYGYTF	TGTGCCAGCAGTTACACCGGGGGTGACTATGGCTACACCTTC
TRBV5-1	NA	TRBJ2-5	TRBD1	CASSLFQGARETQYF	TGCGCCAGCAGCTTGTTTCAGGGGGCGAGGGAGACCCAGTACTTC
TRBV5-4	many	TRBJ1-3	NA	CASSSSMGGTIYF	TGTGCCAGCAGCTCCTCGATGGGGGGCACCATATATTTT
TRBV5-4	NA	TRBJ2-3	TRBD2	CASTPGLAGGKTDTQYF	TGTGCCAGTACTCCGGGACTAGCGGGAGGGAAGACAGATACGCAGTATTTT
TRBV7-9	NA	TRBJ2-2	NA	CASSPINPGTLNTGELFF	TGTGCCAGCAGCCCCATCAACCCCGGGACACTGAACACCGGGGAGCTGTTTTTT
TRBV5-1	NA	TRBJ2-5	TRBD2	CASSFGTSGILQYF	TGCGCCAGCAGCTTCGGGACTAGCGGGATACTGCAGTACTTC
TRBV28	NA	TRBJ2-7	TRBD1	CASSRDSPYEQYF	TGTGCCAGCAGTAGGGACAGTCCCTACGAGCAGTACTTC
TRBV19	NA	TRBJ1-1	TRBD1	CASRKTGGTEAFF	TGTGCCAGTAGGAAGACAGGGGGCACTGAAGCTTTCTTT
TRBV27	NA	TRBJ2-5	NA	CASSLSPGTLQETQYF	TGTGCCAGCAGTTTATCGCCTGGGACACTTCAAGAGACCCAGTACTTC
TRBV2	NA	TRBJ2-1	NA	CASSELRRRDEQFF	TGTGCCAGCAGTGAGTTGCGGAGGAGGGATGAGCAGTTCTTC
TRBV6-5	NA	TRBJ1-1	NA	CASRNRVGTEAFF	TGTGCCAGCAGGAACAGGGTGGGCACTGAAGCTTTCTTT
TRBV7-9	NA	TRBJ2-7	NA	CASSLVGGGRGIGYEQYF	TGTGCCAGCAGCTTAGTGGGAGGGGGTCGGGGGATCGGCTACGAGCAGTACTTC
TRBV7-9	NA	TRBJ2-2	NA	CASSLNTGELFF	TGTGCCAGCAGTCTAAACACCGGGGAGCTGTTTTTT
TRBV5-6	NA	TRBJ2-3	TRBD1	CASSWTGLTDTQYF	TGTGCCAGCAGCTGGACAGGGCTAACAGATACGCAGTATTTT
TRBV6-1	NA	TRBJ2-1	TRBD1	CASSKGASYNEQFF	TGTGCCAGCAGTAAGGGGGCCTCCTACAATGAGCAGTTCTTC
TRBV15	NA	TRBJ2-7	TRBD2	CATSSGLAGPYEQYF	TGTGCCACCAGCAGTGGCCTAGCGGGGCCGTACGAGCAGTACTTC
TRBV4-1	NA	TRBJ2-2	TRBD2	CASSQRRREHFANTGELFF	TGCGCCAGCAGCCAGAGGAGGCGGGAGCACTTCGCGAACACCGGGGAGCTGTTTTTT
TRBV9	NA	TRBJ1-2	NA	CASSVAGVVGYTF	TGTGCCAGCAGCGTAGCCGGGGTTGTTGGCTACACCTTC
TRBV7-2	few	TRBJ2-1	TRBD2	CASSPQAGGPSEQFF	TGTGCCAGCAGCCCACAAGCGGGAGGGCCTTCTGAGCAGTTCTTC
TRBV29-1	NA	TRBJ2-7	TRBD2	CSVSPPSGRAGEQYF	TGCAGCGTTTCTCCCCCGAGCGGGAGGGCCGGCGAGCAGTACTTC
TRBV19	NA	TRBJ2-7	NA	CASSISVSYEQYF	TGTGCCAGTAGTATCAGCGTTAGCTACGAGCAGTACTTC
TRBV5-1	few	TRBJ2-7	NA	CASRRTDVEQYF	TGCGCCAGCAGACGGACAGACGTTGAGCAGTACTTC
TRBV5-1	few	TRBJ2-7	NA	CASSFQGPSYEQYF	TGCGCCAGCAGCTTCCAGGGCCCCAGCTACGAGCAGTACTTC
TRBV7-9	NA	TRBJ2-3	TRBD2	CASSSGGGADTQYF	TGTGCCAGCAGCTCGGGCGGGGGGGCAGATACGCAGTATTTT
TRBV5-4	NA	TRBJ2-7	NA	CASSPGQNSYEQYF	TGTGCCAGCAGCCCAGGACAGAACTCCTACGAGCAGTACTTC
TRBV7-8	NA	TRBJ2-2	TRBD2	CASSSRALTSGWFTGELFF	TGTGCCAGCAGCTCAAGGGCCCTGACTAGCGGGTGGTTCACCGGGGAGCTGTTTTTT
TRBV28	NA	TRBJ1-5	NA	CASSLSVYQPQHF	TGTGCCAGCAGTTTATCAGTTTATCAGCCCCAGCATTTT